This T cell receptor (beta chain) was sequenced during a study of T cell responses to AZD1222 COVID-19 vaccine. Study observations and caveats: Recipients of AZD1222 seropositive at baseline numbered only five or six.

Profiled with immunoSEQ multiplex PCR; TCRdb holds only in-frame clones, not every one. Of tens of thousands of clones listed, 87% are singletons. Notes on this clone: Its antigen is as yet unknown.

The sample was peripheral blood, taken on day 0 of AZD1222 vaccination. The receptor was derived from an adult in good health.

The CDR3 reads CASSFRAAEEQYF. The CDR3 DNA is TGTGCCAGCAGCTTTCGAGCCGCGGAAGAGCAGTACTTC. This chain uses TRBV5-6 with TRBJ2-7; D is unclear. CDR1 and CDR2 (germline): SGHDT, YYEEEE. V lost 2 bases to trimming and J lost 7 bases, with 13 bases between them. The CDR3 contains 13 residues.